This T cell receptor (beta chain) was sequenced in a study of lymphopenia after photon versus proton radiotherapy. The assay was immunoSEQ multiplex PCR, and TCRdb's table has in-frame clones only and misses some. The table lists tens of thousands of clones, around 87% of them singletons. On this clone itself: Its specificity is unknown. Germline and junction disagree at one end, which may indicate a read error. Other DNA sequences of this sample code for an identical CDR3.

Study-level findings and limits: Better survival with proton therapy was suggested as possible, not demonstrated. Photon-treated patients lost naive T cells and TCR diversity; proton-treated stayed stable. Post-nadir diversity loss with photons came from oligoclonal expansion, particularly CD8+ Temra cells.

The germline CDR1 and CDR2 sequences are MNHEY and SMNVEV (reference sequence). The CDR3 consists of 13 residues. This receptor was taken from an elderly man with esophageal cancer. V and J are TRBV27 and TRBJ2-4, with D unclear. The source material was peripheral blood, sampled from a patient treated with proton-based radiotherapy. The CDR3 region has the DNA TGTGCCAGCAGTTTCGGACCCAAAAACATCCAGTACTTC. Protein sequence: CASSFGPKNIQYF.